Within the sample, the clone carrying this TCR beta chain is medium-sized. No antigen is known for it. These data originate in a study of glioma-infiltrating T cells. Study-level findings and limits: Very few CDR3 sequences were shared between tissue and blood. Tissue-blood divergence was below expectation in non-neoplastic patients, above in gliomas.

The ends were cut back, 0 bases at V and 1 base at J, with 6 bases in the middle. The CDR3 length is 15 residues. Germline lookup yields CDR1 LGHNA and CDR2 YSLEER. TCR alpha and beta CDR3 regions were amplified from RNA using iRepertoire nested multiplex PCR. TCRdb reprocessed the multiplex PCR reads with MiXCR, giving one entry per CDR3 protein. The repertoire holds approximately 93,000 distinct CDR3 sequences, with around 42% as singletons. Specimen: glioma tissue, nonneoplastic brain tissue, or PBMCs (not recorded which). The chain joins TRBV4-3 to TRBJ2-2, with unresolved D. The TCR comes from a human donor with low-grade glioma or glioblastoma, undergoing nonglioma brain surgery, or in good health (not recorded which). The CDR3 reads CASSQEAVNTGELFF. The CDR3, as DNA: TGCGCCAGCAGCCAAGAGGCGGTGAACACCGGGGAGCTGTTTTTT.